The 27 T cell receptor beta chains below come from one sample, sequenced in a study of CD8+CD57+ T cells in acquired aplastic anemia. It was genomic DNA that served as the template for profiling TCR beta VDJ and CDR3. Via MiXCR, TCRdb re-called the reads, giving one row per CDR3 protein. The repertoire consists of about 210,000 distinct CDR3 sequences, with around 60% occurring once and the leading ten covering less than 30%. Sequencing was done on a sample of sorted CD4+, CD8+, or CD8+CD57+ T cells (not recorded which) from PBMCs. These receptors were obtained from a human donor in good health.

This clonotype came up many times. The V and J genes are TRBV5-1 and TRBJ1-1; a weak D match, TRBD1 (5 bases). This CDR3 region has 13 residues. Germline V gene lookup returns CDR1 SGHRS and CDR2 YFSETQ. Trimming removed 3 bases from V and 6 bases from J, with 12 bases in between. The chain's CDR3 is CASSSPGNSEAFF. The CDR3, as DNA: TGCGCCAGCAGCTCCCCAGGGAATTCTGAAGCTTTCTTT.

This clonotype was picked up many times. The gene calls are TRBV2 and TRBJ2-5; TRBD1 is a possible D gene (5 bases). Germline CDR1 SNHLY, CDR2 FYNNEI. This CDR3 has 16 amino acids. Trimming left V 3 bases short and J 5 bases short, with 19 bases between. In DNA, the CDR3 is TGTGCCAGCAGTGAGGGGTGGCAGGGTGGGCAGGAGACCCAGTACTTC. This codes for CASSEGWQGGQETQYF.

This clonotype was seen a few times. This chain connects TRBV24-1 to TRBJ1-2; D remains ambiguous. The V end lost 4 bases, the J end lost 4 bases, and 6 bases lay between the germline ends. The CDR3 runs to 12 residues. The germline CDR1 and CDR2 sequences are KGHDR and SFDVKD. CDR3 DNA sequence: TGTGCCACCAGTGACACCATCTATGGCTACACCTTC. Protein sequence: CATSDTIYGYTF.

This chain connects TRBV29-1 to TRBJ2-7; D ambiguous. CDR1 is SQVTM, CDR2 ANQGSEA, per germline. CDR3 length: 11 residues. The V gene lost 7 bases and the J gene lost 1 base, with 8 bases spanning the gap. The DNA of the CDR3 is TGCAGCGCCAAGAATTCCTACGAGCAGTACTTC. Translated: CSAKNSYEQYF.

J is TRBJ1-3 and V is TRBV9; 7 bases fit TRBD1. This CDR3 is built from 18 residues. Per the germline V gene, CDR1 is SGDLS and CDR2 is YYNGEE. The junction had 16 bases not matched to a gene; V was cut back by 4 bases and J by 3 bases. The CDR3 reads CASSPTGGRGLGGNTIYF. The CDR3 coding sequence is TGTGCCAGCAGCCCAACCGGGGGAAGGGGGCTAGGTGGAAACACCATATATTTT. Full variable domain (missing parts from reference TRBV9 and TRBJ1-3): DSGVTQTPKHLITATGQRVTLRCSPRSGDLSVYWYQQSLDQGLQFLIQYYNGEERAKGNILERFSAQQFPDLHSELNLSSLELGDSALYFCASSPTGGRGLGGNTIYFGEGSWLTVV.

J is TRBJ1-2 and V is TRBV18, with D unclear. The germline V and J ends were trimmed by 4 bases and 0 bases, with 15 bases remaining between them. From germline, CDR1 is KGHSH and CDR2 LQKENI. The CDR3 totals 16 residues. The CDR3 region has the DNA TGTGCCAGCTCACTAAACGAGCAGAACCCTAACTATGGCTACACCTTC. This gives the protein CASSLNEQNPNYGYTF.

The rearrangement joins TRBV19 to TRBJ2-7; TRBD2 is a possible D gene (6 bases). Germline lookup yields CDR1 LNHDA and CDR2 SQIVND (reference sequence). Trimming removed 6 bases from V and 2 bases from J, with 17 bases in between. The CDR3 is 15 amino acids. The CDR3, as DNA: TGTGCCAGTAGCCTGGGACTGCTACACCCCTACGAGCAGTACTTC. Translation gives CASSLGLLHPYEQYF. Filled out from reference TRBV19 and TRBJ2-7, the complete variable domain reads DGGITQSPKYLFRKEGQNVTLSCEQNLNHDAMYWYRQDPGQGLRLIYYSQIVNDFQKGDIAEGYSVSREKKESFPLTVTSAQKNPTAFYLCASSLGLLHPYEQYFGPGTRLTVT.

This clonotype showed up many times. The CDR3 here is CAARQAMNTEAFF. For the CDR3, the DNA is TGTGCCGCACGACAGGCCATGAACACTGAAGCTTTCTTT. V gene TRBV5-4 combines with J gene TRBJ1-1; D might be TRBD1 (6 bases). CDR1 is SGHNT, CDR2 YYREEE, per germline (reference sequence). Trimming cost V 10 bases and J 0 bases, with 13 bases left between them. The CDR3 length is 13 residues.

This clonotype was counted many times. The chain joins TRBV5-6 to TRBJ2-7; D is unresolved. With 0 bases removed from V and 3 bases from J, the gap between germline ends came to 7 bases. Germline values: CDR1 SGHDT, CDR2 YYEEEE. The CDR3 runs to 13 residues. Here the CDR3 DNA reads TGTGCCAGCAGCTTGGCCCCCCACTACGAGCAGTACTTC. Its protein is CASSLAPHYEQYF.

Remarks on this clonotype: The conserved closing phenylalanine or tryptophan is absent in this CDR3, likely reflecting a read error. The genes are TRBV4-3 and TRBJ1-1; a weak D match, TRBD1 (5 bases). V lost 0 bases and J 2 bases, leaving 10 bases between the germline ends. CDR1 LGHNA and CDR2 YSLEER come from the germline V gene. This CDR3 comprises 15 residues. CDR3: CASSQEAGGNTEAFL. The DNA for the CDR3 is TGCGCCAGCAGCCAAGAAGCGGGGGGTAACACTGAAGCTTTCTTA.

In its sample, this clonotype was seen once. The J gene is TRBJ2-6, the V gene TRBV29-1, with D perhaps assigned TRBD1 or TRBD2 (5 bases each). Trimming removed 4 bases from V and 3 bases from J, with 13 bases in between. The CDR3 has 15 amino acids. CDR1 is SQVTM, CDR2 ANQGSEA, per germline. The CDR3 nucleotides are TGCAGCGTTGTTGCAAGGGGAGATGGGGCCAACGTCCTGACTTTC. Protein sequence: CSVVARGDGANVLTF.

Only a few counts were recorded for this clonotype. The chain combines TRBV7-8 with TRBJ1-1; D unresolved. V was clipped by 1 base and J by 11 bases, with 11 bases between them. Germline CDR1 is SGHVS and CDR2 is FQNEAQ. This CDR3 is built from 12 residues. The CDR3 is CASSLVGGGAFF. CDR3 DNA sequence: TGTGCCAGCAGCTTAGTTGGAGGCGGCGCTTTCTTT. The full variable domain, its missing parts supplied by reference TRBV7-8 and TRBJ1-1, is GAGVSQSPRYKVAKRGQDVALRCDPISGHVSLFWYQQALGQGPEFLTYFQNEAQLDKSGLPSDRFFAERPEGSVSTLKIQRTQQEDSAVYLCASSLVGGGAFFGQGTRLTVV.

The rearrangement joins TRBV2 to TRBJ2-1, with 12 bases lining up with TRBD2. With 6 bases clipped from V and 6 bases from J, the junction kept 9 bases outside the gene matches. This CDR3 has 16 residues. Germline CDR1 and CDR2: SNHLY and FYNNEI. The CDR3 nucleotides read TGTGCCAGCAGGAGCCTCACTAGCGGGGGGCTCAATGAGCAGTTCTTC. It translates to CASRSLTSGGLNEQFF.

This clonotype was seen once. This chain uses TRBV5-1 with TRBJ2-7, with TRBD2 identical over 7 bases. Unmatched junction bases numbered 6, after V lost 4 bases and J lost 5 bases. CDR1 and CDR2 (germline): SGHRS, YFSETQ. CDR3 length equals 13 residues. The CDR3 here is CASSPPGGNEQYF. The CDR3 DNA follows: TGCGCCAGCAGCCCACCCGGGGGGAACGAGCAGTACTTC. Variable domain in full (rest from reference TRBV5-1 and TRBJ2-7): KAGVTQTPRYLIKTRGQQVTLSCSPISGHRSVSWYQQTPGQGLQFLFEYFSETQRNKGNFPGRFSGRQFSNSRSEMNVSTLELGDSALYLCASSPPGGNEQYFGPGTRLTVT.

This clonotype was seen more than once but under ten times. The chain combines TRBV20-1 with TRBJ2-1; 8 bases map to TRBD2. V lost 6 bases and J lost 0; bases outside the gene matches: 7. CDR1 and CDR2 (germline): DFQATT, SNEGSKA (reference sequence). The CDR3 spans 15 residues. CDR3 bases: TGCAGTGCCCAGACCGGGACTAGCTCCTACAATGAGCAGTTCTTC. Amino acids: CSAQTGTSSYNEQFF.

The table lists this clonotype with many counts. V gene TRBV19 combines with J gene TRBJ2-7, with TRBD2 matching over 13 bases. J was trimmed by 1 base and V by 6 bases; bases with no gene match: 15. Germline CDR1 is LNHDA and CDR2 is SQIVND (reference sequence). The CDR3 contains 19 residues. The CDR3 here is CASSDPTGLAGVRSYEQYF. DNA for the CDR3: TGTGCCAGTAGCGATCCGACCGGACTAGCGGGAGTTCGATCCTACGAGCAGTACTTC.

This clonotype appeared many times. The genes are TRBV6-2 or TRBV6-3 and TRBJ2-3, with unresolved D. V lost 0 bases and J 0 bases, leaving 1 base between the germline ends. CDR1 MNHEY and CDR2 SVGEGT come from the germline V gene. CDR3 length: 13 amino acids. The CDR3 region is CASSYSSTDTQYF. In nucleotides, the CDR3 is TGTGCCAGCAGTTACTCGAGCACAGATACGCAGTATTTT.

CDR3 in DNA: TGTGCCAGCAGCCAGCAGACCATAGCCAAAAACATTCAGTACTTC. It specifies CASSQQTIAKNIQYF. The chain employs TRBV5-5 and TRBJ2-4; D gene uncertain. The V end was cut by 4 bases, the J end by 0 bases, with 11 bases between. In germline, CDR1 is SGHKS, CDR2 YYEKEE (reference sequence). CDR3 size: 15 residues.

This rearrangement joins TRBV15 to TRBJ1-3, with D unclear. The germline CDR1 and CDR2 sequences are LNHNV and YYDKDF (reference sequence). The CDR3 runs to 18 residues. Deletions cut 1 base from V and 0 bases from J, with 16 bases between. Here the CDR3 reads CATSRGGNRIFSGNTIYF. CDR3 DNA: TGTGCCACCAGCAGAGGAGGGAATCGAATATTCTCTGGAAACACCATATATTTT.

Written as DNA, the CDR3 is TGTGCCTCAGAGGGGAGCAATCAGCCCCAGCATTTT. It yields the protein CASEGSNQPQHF. The chain recombines TRBV2 with TRBJ1-5; a possible D gene is TRBD1 (5 bases). The V gene lost 11 bases and the J gene lost 1 base, with 9 bases spanning the gap. The germline V gene encodes CDR1 SNHLY and CDR2 FYNNEI. The CDR3 runs to 12 residues.

The rearrangement links TRBV19 to TRBJ1-1; 7 bases match TRBD1. The CDR3 loop spans 13 amino acids. CDR1 is LNHDA and CDR2 is SQIVND in the germline V gene (reference sequence). Losses at the gene ends were 7 bases for V and 1 base for J; bases not matched to a gene: 3. CDR3 residues: CASTDRSNTEAFF. CDR3 bases: TGTGCCAGTACGGACAGGTCGAACACTGAAGCTTTCTTT. The full variable domain, in which reference TRBV19 and TRBJ1-1 provide the parts outside the CDR3, is DGGITQSPKYLFRKEGQNVTLSCEQNLNHDAMYWYRQDPGQGLRLIYYSQIVNDFQKGDIAEGYSVSREKKESFPLTVTSAQKNPTAFYLCASTDRSNTEAFFGQGTRLTVV.

The CDR3 sequence is CATSDAGLPYNEQFF. CDR3 nucleotide sequence: TGTGCCACCAGTGACGCGGGACTCCCCTACAATGAGCAGTTCTTC. J is TRBJ2-1 and V is TRBV24-1; D is possibly TRBD2 (6 bases). The CDR3 loop spans 15 amino acids. The germline V gene has CDR1 KGHDR and CDR2 SFDVKD. Deletions cut 4 bases from V and 2 bases from J, with 11 bases between.

The V and J genes are TRBV20-1 and TRBJ2-7; 8 nucleotides align to TRBD2. The germline V gene has CDR1 DFQATT and CDR2 SNEGSKA (reference sequence). V lost 4 bases, J lost 0 bases, and 5 bases stayed unmatched. This CDR3 contains 14 residues. The CDR3 DNA follows: TGCAGTGCTAACGGGGGGGCCAACTCCTACGAGCAGTACTTC. It yields the protein CSANGGANSYEQYF.

This chain joins TRBV7-3 and TRBJ2-2; D remains ambiguous. Trimming took off 2 bases at V and 6 bases at J, with 16 bases between the two ends. Germline-derived CDR1 and CDR2 are SGHTA and FQGTGA. This CDR3 is built from 16 residues. CDR3 coding DNA: TGTGCCAGCAGCTTATTGCCAGCCCGGATTGCCGGGGAGCTGTTTTTT. Amino acids: CASSLLPARIAGELFF.

In this sample, this clonotype turned up a few times. The rearrangement links TRBV27 to TRBJ2-1; D is uncertain. Trimming pared 7 bases from V and 5 bases from J, leaving 9 bases between. The germline gives CDR1 MNHEY, CDR2 SMNVEV (reference sequence). The CDR3 has 12 amino acids. The CDR3 DNA is TGTGCCAGCAAAGAAGGAGACAATGAGCAGTTCTTC. As protein: CASKEGDNEQFF.

V is TRBV20-1 and J is TRBJ2-1; D assignment may be TRBD1 or TRBD2 (6 bases each). Germline assignment: CDR1 DFQATT and CDR2 SNEGSKA (reference sequence). V lost 6 bases and J 6 bases, leaving 21 bases between the germline ends. This CDR3 comprises 15 residues. CDR3 in DNA: TGCAGTGCGAAGGTGGGTGGGGGGCGGCCCAATGAGCAGTTCTTC. Translated: CSAKVGGGRPNEQFF.

Many counts were recorded for this clonotype. The chain couples TRBV6-4 to TRBJ1-2; no definite D call. CDR1 and CDR2 (germline): MRHNA, SNTAGT. V gave up 2 bases and J gave up 1 base, with 5 bases separating them. The CDR3 is 13 residues long. The CDR3 region has the DNA TGTGCCAGCAGTGACGGGATTAACTATGGCTACACCTTC. It codes for CASSDGINYGYTF.